These 27 T cell receptor beta chains were sequenced from one sample in a study of human T cells and chemical hapten exposure listed by TCRdb under 2021. Sample time point, as interpreted from the label and publication: pre-sensitization, week 0. This specimen's treatment or condition label, interpreted: therapeutic diphenylcyclopropenone sensitization with weekly scalp DPC. Receptor amplification or capture employed RACE. Instrument used: NextSeq 500. TCRdb redid the processing of the public reads, applying fastp at Q25 and MiXCR, and retained in-frame beta chains. When rows share a CDR3 protein, they turn into one entry using the most common DNA and genes. A total of 150,000 to 200,000 distinct CDR3 sequences appear in this sample, around 30% of them only once. In total, the top ten clones hold 2.5% to 3.5% of the sample. Sequenced material: whole blood, taken in connection with sensitization to the hapten diphenylcyclopropenone (DPC). Every receptor here comes from a woman aged 25 to 39 with alopecia areata. Some clones in this sample may be carry-over from other donors' samples.

The sample holds a few counts of this clonotype. The chain has TRBV7-9 and TRBJ2-7; TRBD2 might be the D (6 bases). In germline, CDR1 is SEHNR, CDR2 FQNEAQ (reference sequence). This CDR3 has 17 residues. Deletions cut 5 bases from V and 0 bases from J, with 20 bases between. The CDR3 DNA follows: TGTGCCAGCAGCCCTCGGGGGATGCCGATAAACTCCTACGAGCAGTACTTC. Its protein is CASSPRGMPINSYEQYF. The variable domain in full, with the rest retrieved from reference TRBV7-9 and TRBJ2-7, is DTGVSQNPRHKITKRGQNVTFRCDPISEHNRLYWYRQTLGQGPEFLTYFQNEAQLEKSRLLSDRFSAERPKGSFSTLEIQRTEQGDSAMYLCASSPRGMPINSYEQYFGPGTRLTVT.

The chain employs TRBV4-1 and TRBJ2-2, with 11 positions matching TRBD2. V lost 4 bases and J lost 3; bases outside the gene matches: 7. The CDR3 totals 17 residues. Germline CDR1 and CDR2: MGHRA and YSYEKL. This CDR3 reads CASSRQTSGKDTGELFF. The CDR3 DNA reads TGCGCCAGCAGCCGACAGACTAGCGGGAAAGACACCGGGGAGCTGTTTTTT.

Many counts were recorded for this clonotype. DNA of the CDR3: TGTGCCAGCAGCTCGACAGGCTATAGCAATCAGCCCCAGCATTTT. Translating gives CASSSTGYSNQPQHF. The genes are TRBV7-2 and TRBJ1-5; D is possibly TRBD1 (6 bases). Germline V gene lookup returns CDR1 SGHTA and CDR2 FQGNSA. V was shortened by 4 bases and J by 0 bases, with 10 bases between the two germline ends. The CDR3 runs to 15 residues.

This chain's CDR3 is CSARRGGDRGNQPQHF. The CDR3 coding sequence is TGCAGTGCTAGAAGAGGGGGCGACAGGGGCAATCAGCCCCAGCATTTT. This chain links TRBV20-1 with TRBJ1-5; TRBD1 matches at 7 bases. The CDR3 length is 16 residues. V lost 2 bases to trimming and J lost 2 bases; unmatched junction nucleotides: 9. The germline V gene has CDR1 DFQATT and CDR2 SNEGSKA (reference sequence).

This clonotype has a single count. The chain joins TRBV7-3 to TRBJ2-1; TRBD2 agrees at 10 bases. Germline values: CDR1 SGHTA, CDR2 FQGTGA. V shed 6 bases and J 8 bases; nucleotides not matched to a gene: 10. The length of the CDR3 is 15 residues. The CDR3 DNA follows: TGTGCCAGCAGACGAACTAGCGGGGTTGGGGATGAGCAGTTCTTC. It is translated as CASRRTSGVGDEQFF.

The rearrangement links TRBV7-2 to TRBJ2-1; 12 bases are a match to TRBD2. V lost 2 bases to trimming and J lost 1 base; unmatched junction nucleotides: 6. CDR1 is SGHTA, CDR2 FQGNSA, per germline. The CDR3 extends over 18 amino acids. CDR3 in amino acids: CASSLMASGGASYNEQFF. The CDR3 DNA sequence: TGTGCCAGCAGCTTAATGGCTAGCGGGGGGGCGTCCTACAATGAGCAGTTCTTC. Based on the CDR3 plus reference TRBV7-2 and TRBJ2-1, the full variable domain is GAGVSQSPSNKVTEKGKDVELRCDPISGHTALYWYRQSLGQGLEFLIYFQGNSAPDKSGLPSDRFSAERTGGSVSTLTIQRTQQEDSAVYLCASSLMASGGASYNEQFFGPGTRLTVL.

V is TRBV7-2 and J is TRBJ1-1, with D possibly being TRBD1 (5 bases). Trimming left V 2 bases short and J 6 bases short, with 13 bases between. Germline loops: CDR1 SGHTA, CDR2 FQGNSA. The CDR3 totals 14 residues. The CDR3 loop reads CASSLRQGDSEAFF. CDR3 DNA: TGTGCCAGCAGCTTAAGGCAGGGAGACTCTGAAGCTTTCTTT.

A few counts support this clonotype. The V call is TRBV18, the J call TRBJ1-1, with 8 bases fitting TRBD1. The CDR3 covers 17 residues. The ends lost 6 bases at V and 0 bases at J; junction bases unmatched: 12. Germline assignment: CDR1 KGHSH and CDR2 LQKENI. The CDR3: CASSPTTGARMNTEAFF. The CDR3 region has the DNA TGTGCCAGCTCGCCAACGACAGGGGCAAGGATGAACACTGAAGCTTTCTTT. The variable domain in full, with the rest retrieved from reference TRBV18 and TRBJ1-1, is NAGVMQNPRHLVRRRGQEARLRCSPMKGHSHVYWYRQLPEEGLKFMVYLQKENIIDESGMPKERFSAEFPKEGPSILRIQQVVRGDSAAYFCASSPTTGARMNTEAFFGQGTRLTVV.

J is TRBJ1-5 and V is TRBV2; tentatively, D is TRBD1 (6 bases). Trimming cost V 7 bases and J 5 bases, with 18 bases left between them. The CDR3 runs to 15 residues. Germline values: CDR1 SNHLY, CDR2 FYNNEI. The CDR3 here is CASKPHRNRDQPQHF. CDR3 nucleotide sequence: TGTGCCAGCAAGCCCCATAGGAACAGGGATCAGCCCCAGCATTTT.

This clonotype was observed a handful of times. V is TRBV9 and J is TRBJ2-3; perhaps TRBD2 as D (6 bases). Between the trimmed V and J ends, which lost 3 bases and 1 base, there was a span of 12 bases. CDR1 is SGDLS and CDR2 is YYNGEE in the germline V gene. This CDR3 contains 15 residues. Written as DNA, the CDR3 is TGTGCCAGCAGCGGGGGGACTTCAGGCACAGATACGCAGTATTTT. This codes for CASSGGTSGTDTQYF. Combining the CDR3 with reference TRBV9 and TRBJ2-3 gives the whole variable domain DSGVTQTPKHLITATGQRVTLRCSPRSGDLSVYWYQQSLDQGLQFLIQYYNGEERAKGNILERFSAQQFPDLHSELNLSSLELGDSALYFCASSGGTSGTDTQYFGPGTRLTVL.

This clonotype appeared many times. The chain recombines TRBV5-1 with TRBJ2-1; D may match TRBD1 or TRBD2 (6 bases each). Looked up from germline, CDR1 is SGHRS and CDR2 is YFSETQ. The CDR3 contains 12 residues. Trimming took off 4 bases at V and 9 bases at J, with 11 bases between the two ends. CDR3 sequence: CASSIQGGEQFF. The CDR3 DNA reads as TGCGCCAGCAGCATACAGGGAGGTGAGCAGTTCTTC.

The CDR3 nucleotides read TGTGCCAGCAGCCAAGGTAACAGGGGGCTGGATGGCTACACCTTC. This codes for CASSQGNRGLDGYTF. The V call is TRBV3-1, the J call TRBJ1-2, with TRBD1 matching 9 bases. The CDR3 consists of 15 residues. Trimming took 1 base from V and 6 from J; bases not matched to a gene: 6. The germline gives CDR1 LGHDT, CDR2 YNNKEL (reference sequence).

The chain links TRBV24-1 to TRBJ2-2; D perhaps matches TRBD2 (5 bases). Deletions cut 4 bases from V and 1 base from J, with 6 bases between. Germline CDR1 is KGHDR and CDR2 is SFDVKD. This CDR3 is 14 amino acids long. CDR3 bases: TGTGCCACCAGTGACGGACTGAACACCGGGGAGCTGTTTTTT. Protein sequence: CATSDGLNTGELFF.

J is TRBJ2-7 and V is TRBV10-1; 7 positions match TRBD1. Germline CDR1 is WNHNN and CDR2 is SYGVQD (reference sequence). Trimming removed 5 bases from V and 5 bases from J; junction bases left unmatched: 3. CDR3 length: 12 residues. The CDR3 loop is CASSTGEDEQYF. CDR3 in DNA: TGCGCCAGCAGTACAGGGGAAGACGAGCAGTACTTC.

In its sample, this clonotype was seen a few times. V and J are TRBV7-2 and TRBJ2-5; D uncertain. CDR3 size: 15 residues. With 0 bases removed from V and 2 bases from J, the gap between germline ends came to 10 bases. Germline V gene lookup returns CDR1 SGHTA and CDR2 FQGNSA. This CDR3 reads CASSLAAEPQETQYF. The DNA for the CDR3 is TGTGCCAGCAGCTTAGCGGCGGAACCGCAAGAGACCCAGTACTTC.

The rearrangement uses TRBV28 and TRBJ1-2; D gene uncertain. Trimming left V 6 bases short and J 4 bases short, with 18 bases between. Germline V lookup: CDR1 MDHEN, CDR2 SYDVKM. The CDR3 length is 15 residues. The CDR3 sequence is CASRNSDQAVYGYTF. CDR3 in DNA: TGTGCCAGCAGAAATTCTGACCAGGCGGTCTATGGCTACACCTTC.

This clonotype was counted only a few times. The chain couples TRBV14 to TRBJ1-1; a weak D match, TRBD1 (6 bases). The CDR3 spans 13 residues. Trimming left V 4 bases short and J 8 bases short, with 14 bases between. The germline gives CDR1 SGHDN, CDR2 FVKESK. The CDR3 sequence: CASSPRRGAEAFF. CDR3 nucleotide sequence: TGTGCCAGCAGCCCGCGCAGGGGTGCCGAAGCTTTCTTT.

This chain connects TRBV29-1 to TRBJ1-5; D gene uncertain. CDR3 length: 13 residues. The ends were cut back, 5 bases at V and 3 bases at J, with 11 bases in the middle. The germline V gene has CDR1 SQVTM and CDR2 ANQGSEA. In nucleotides, the CDR3 is TGCAGCGTTTCCGAGGATTACAATCAGCCCCAGCATTTT. Amino acids: CSVSEDYNQPQHF.

The chain uses TRBV20-1 and TRBJ1-1, with 12 nucleotides matching TRBD1. The CDR3 contains 14 residues. Losses at the gene ends were 1 base for V and 3 bases for J; bases not matched to a gene: 0. CDR1 is DFQATT and CDR2 is SNEGSKA in the germline V gene (reference sequence). The CDR3 loop is CSARGDRGHTEAFF. The CDR3 DNA is TGCAGTGCTAGAGGGGACAGGGGGCACACTGAAGCTTTCTTT.

The J gene is TRBJ2-2, the V gene TRBV29-1, with TRBD2 matching 9 bases. Germline V gene sequence: CDR1 SQVTM, CDR2 ANQGSEA. Trimming cost V 6 bases and J 4 bases; bases outside gene matches: 9. The CDR3 sequence is 15 residues long. The CDR3 loop reads CSVRRGGAATGELFF. The CDR3 nucleotides read TGCAGCGTGCGGCGCGGGGGGGCGGCCACCGGGGAGCTGTTTTTT.

In its sample, this clonotype was seen many times. The chain employs TRBV28 and TRBJ1-2; TRBD1 agrees at 7 bases. The V gene's germline CDR1 is MDHEN and CDR2 SYDVKM. The CDR3 runs to 14 residues. With V trimmed by 4 bases and J by 0 bases, 2 bases remained unmatched. DNA of the CDR3: TGTGCCAGCAGTTCCAGGGGGGCTAACTATGGCTACACCTTC. Residues: CASSSRGANYGYTF.

In this sample, this clonotype turned up a few times. As DNA, the CDR3 is TGCAGTGCTAGGGATACAGGGGGCGGGACTGAAGCTTTCTTT. Amino acid sequence: CSARDTGGGTEAFF. V gene TRBV20-1 combines with J gene TRBJ1-1, with TRBD1 identical over 9 bases. Germline CDR1 DFQATT, CDR2 SNEGSKA (reference sequence). CDR3 size: 14 residues. Trimming cost V 3 bases and J 5 bases; bases outside gene matches: 7.

This chain links TRBV5-5 with TRBJ2-7; a weak D match, TRBD1 (6 bases). V gave up 0 bases and J gave up 3 bases, with 19 bases separating them. Germline V gene data show CDR1 as SGHKS and CDR2 as YYEKEE (reference sequence). The CDR3 runs to 17 residues. The CDR3 DNA is TGTGCCAGCAGCTTGGGGGTGGCCGGGACACAGTACTACGAGCAGTACTTC. It codes for CASSLGVAGTQYYEQYF.

The chain combines TRBV6-2 or TRBV6-3 with TRBJ2-1; TRBD2 agrees at 8 bases. CDR3 length: 17 residues. CDR1 and CDR2 from the germline V gene are MNHEY and SVGEGT. With 6 bases clipped from V and 5 bases from J, the junction kept 15 bases outside the gene matches. In DNA, the CDR3 is TGTGCCAGCAGCCCGCATACTTCCGGGACTAGAAACAATGAGCAGTTCTTC. As protein: CASSPHTSGTRNNEQFF.

This sequence joins TRBV20-1 and TRBJ1-4; D unresolved. V lost 3 bases and J lost 4, with 12 bases in between. Germline CDR1 reads DFQATT; CDR2 reads SNEGSKA (reference sequence). The length of the CDR3 is 14 residues. The CDR3 loop reads CSASSQVDNEKLFF. CDR3 nucleotides: TGCAGTGCTAGTAGTCAAGTAGATAATGAAAAACTGTTTTTT.

This clonotype came up a few times. The rearrangement links TRBV27 to TRBJ1-2, with D unclear. CDR3 length: 13 residues. Germline values: CDR1 MNHEY, CDR2 SMNVEV (reference sequence). Trimming stripped 3 bases from V and 4 bases from J, with 9 bases between. This CDR3 is CASSFKGGYGYTF. CDR3 coding DNA: TGTGCCAGCAGTTTTAAGGGCGGCTATGGCTACACCTTC.

The chain employs TRBV6-1 and TRBJ2-3; 8 bases fit TRBD2. With V trimmed by 3 bases and J by 4 bases, 3 bases remained unmatched. The CDR3 loop spans 14 amino acids. The germline V gene has CDR1 MNHNS and CDR2 SASEGT. CDR3 nucleotides: TGTGCCAGCAGTGACCGGGGGGGCCCAGATACGCAGTATTTT. It is translated as CASSDRGGPDTQYF.